The present entry profiles one TCR beta chain with its context. This specimen comes from a study of CD8+ T cells in alopecia areata. This CDR3 has 13 residues. V lost 2 bases, J lost 6 bases, and 3 bases stayed unmatched. Germline loops: CDR1 MGHDK, CDR2 SYGVNS. Sequencing templates came from extracted RNA that was reverse transcribed into cDNA. This table comes from immunoSEQ multiplex PCR, and its TCRdb copy is limited to in-frame clones, with some not included. The profile shows some 150,000 clones, around half of them singletons. Individuals with alopecia areata gave both lesional scalp punch biopsies and peripheral blood for collection.

V usage is TRBV25-1 and J usage is TRBJ1-2, with 7 bases matching TRBD1. Sequencing was performed on CD8+ T cells sorted from blood, taken at week 0. This TCR came from a human donor with alopecia areata. This CDR3 is CASSEIGGDGYTF. Written as DNA, the CDR3 is TGTGCCAGCAGTGAAATAGGGGGCGATGGCTACACCTTC.